The 19 T cell receptor beta chains below all came from one sample that was sequenced in a study of T cell responses to AZD1222 COVID-19 vaccine. Sequenced by immunoSEQ multiplex PCR; TCRdb stores in-frame clones only, minus some. The data show more than 70,000 clones, with approximately 91% seen just once and approximately 4.7% held by the top ten. Sequenced material: peripheral blood, taken on day 0 of MenACWY control vaccination. The receptors stem from an adult in good health.

The chain joins TRBV2 to TRBJ1-5; TRBD1 might be the D (5 bases). Germline CDR1 and CDR2: SNHLY and FYNNEI. Trimming shortened V by 7 bases and J by 7 bases, and 14 bases separated the two germline ends. The CDR3 is 13 residues long. CDR3 coding DNA: TGTGCCAGCAAACGGGCCCGGGGCCAGCCCCAGCATTTT. This codes for CASKRARGQPQHF.

J is TRBJ1-5 and V is TRBV5-6; no definite D call. V shed 2 bases and J shed 2 bases, with 8 bases lying between them. This CDR3 region has 14 residues. Germline values: CDR1 SGHDT, CDR2 YYEEEE. The CDR3: CASSLREGNQPQHF. CDR3 nucleotides: TGTGCCAGCAGCTTACGCGAAGGCAATCAGCCCCAGCATTTT.

This sequence joins TRBV30 and TRBJ1-4; a weak D match, TRBD1 (6 bases). V was pared by 7 bases and J by 8 bases, with 17 bases between. The CDR3 length is 13 residues. Germline CDR1 is GTSNPN and CDR2 is SVGIG (reference sequence). The CDR3 loop is CALQGDEEEKLFF. CDR3 in DNA: TGTGCCTTACAGGGTGATGAAGAAGAAAAACTGTTTTTT.

The rearrangement joins TRBV5-1 to TRBJ1-1; D not resolved. The V end lost 4 bases, the J end lost 0 bases, and 16 bases lay between the germline ends. This CDR3 comprises 16 residues. Per germline, CDR1 SGHRS and CDR2 YFSETQ. The chain's CDR3 is CASSLLTGRMNTEAFF. The CDR3, as DNA: TGCGCCAGCAGCCTACTGACCGGGCGTATGAACACTGAAGCTTTCTTT.

This chain joins TRBV19 and TRBJ1-5, with 12 positions matching TRBD1. The CDR3 runs to 15 residues. Germline assignment: CDR1 LNHDA and CDR2 SQIVND (reference sequence). V lost 5 bases and J lost 6; bases outside the gene matches: 5. The CDR3 DNA sequence: TGTGCCAGTAGTGGGACAGGGGGCCCCACTCAGCCCCAGCATTTT. Its protein is CASSGTGGPTQPQHF. The entire variable domain, with the rest obtained from reference TRBV19 and TRBJ1-5, is as follows: DGGITQSPKYLFRKEGQNVTLSCEQNLNHDAMYWYRQDPGQGLRLIYYSQIVNDFQKGDIAEGYSVSREKKESFPLTVTSAQKNPTAFYLCASSGTGGPTQPQHFGDGTRLSIL.

The V and J genes are TRBV2 and TRBJ1-4; TRBD1 might be the D (5 bases). Trimming took 5 bases from V and 8 from J, leaving 24 bases between them. From germline, CDR1 is SNHLY and CDR2 FYNNEI. The CDR3 runs to 17 residues. The CDR3 loop is CASSPGPQWGQSEKLFF. The CDR3 region has the DNA TGTGCCAGCAGTCCGGGCCCACAGTGGGGCCAGAGCGAAAAACTGTTTTTT.

The rearrangement joins TRBV27 to TRBJ2-3; 8 bases agree with TRBD1. This CDR3 is built from 15 residues. Germline lookup yields CDR1 MNHEY and CDR2 SMNVEV (reference sequence). Trimming cost V 5 bases and J 1 base; bases outside gene matches: 5. The CDR3 is CASSGQGEGTDTQYF. DNA for the CDR3: TGTGCCAGCAGTGGACAGGGAGAGGGCACAGATACGCAGTATTTT.

The J gene is TRBJ1-1, the V gene TRBV19; D remains ambiguous. With 1 base removed from V and 1 base from J, the gap between germline ends came to 4 bases. The CDR3 has 13 amino acids. Germline assignment: CDR1 LNHDA and CDR2 SQIVND (reference sequence). CDR3 sequence: CASSIAENTEAFF. The CDR3 DNA reads as TGTGCCAGTAGTATAGCGGAGAACACTGAAGCTTTCTTT.

V is TRBV5-5 and J is TRBJ1-2; 8 bases align to TRBD1. This CDR3 has 16 amino acids. V was pared by 4 bases and J by 4 bases, with 12 bases of the junction left unmatched. Germline CDR1 is SGHKS and CDR2 is YYEKEE (reference sequence). CDR3 DNA: TGTGCCAGCAGCGGGGACCGGACAGGGCTCGGCTATGGCTACACCTTC. Its translation: CASSGDRTGLGYGYTF. Based on the CDR3 plus reference TRBV5-5 and TRBJ1-2, the full variable domain is DAGVTQSPTHLIKTRGQQVTLRCSPISGHKSVSWYQQVLGQGPQFIFQYYEKEERGRGNFPDRFSARQFPNYSSELNVNALLLGDSALYLCASSGDRTGLGYGYTFGSGTRLTVV.

The chain couples TRBV12-3 or TRBV12-4 to TRBJ1-1; the D is unclear. V lost 6 bases to trimming and J lost 1 base, with 9 bases between them. The CDR3 runs to 13 residues. The CDR3 DNA follows: TGTGCCAGCAGCCAAACAGAGAACACTGAAGCTTTCTTT. Translated: CASSQTENTEAFF.

V is TRBV11-2 and J is TRBJ2-7; TRBD1 matches 7 bases. Germline V CDR1 and CDR2: SGHAT, FQNNGV. J gave up 1 base and V 5 bases, and 8 bases lay outside the gene matches. The CDR3 sequence is 15 residues long. As DNA, the CDR3 is TGTGCCAGCAGCAAGACGGGACAGAATTCCTACGAGCAGTACTTC. Its translation is CASSKTGQNSYEQYF.

The V call is TRBV28, the J call TRBJ1-6; possible D gene TRBD1, 5 bases. V gave up 6 bases and J gave up 2 bases, with 11 bases separating them. This CDR3 spans 15 amino acids. Per germline, CDR1 MDHEN and CDR2 SYDVKM. DNA for the CDR3: TGTGCCAGCAGCCTACCGGGGGCCTATAATTCACCCCTCCACTTT. Residues: CASSLPGAYNSPLHF. Full variable domain (outside the CDR3, taken from reference TRBV28 and TRBJ1-6): DVKVTQSSRYLVKRTGEKVFLECVQDMDHENMFWYRQDPGLGLRLIYFSYDVKMKEKGDIPEGYSVSREKKERFSLILESASTNQTSMYLCASSLPGAYNSPLHFGNGTRLTVT.

The gene calls are TRBV7-8 and TRBJ2-1; D uncertain. Germline-derived CDR1 and CDR2 are SGHVS and FQNEAQ. The CDR3 covers 11 residues. V was shortened by 5 bases and J by 3 bases, with 2 bases between the two germline ends. CDR3 coding DNA: TGTGCCAGCAGCAACTACAATGAGCAGTTCTTC. Its translation: CASSNYNEQFF.

This clone was observed a single time. This sequence joins TRBV6-5 and TRBJ1-2; D unclear. Germline V gene data show CDR1 as MNHEY and CDR2 as SVGAGI. V was trimmed by 7 bases and J by 4 bases, leaving 16 bases between them. The CDR3 covers 14 residues. The DNA for the CDR3 is TGTGCCAGCACCCCCTTTGGGCCCGCCTATGGCTACACCTTC. Protein sequence: CASTPFGPAYGYTF.

This clone was recorded only once. The genes are TRBV3-1 (or the pseudogene TRBV3-2) and TRBJ2-6; 7 nucleotides match TRBD2. The V gene's germline CDR1 is LGHDT and CDR2 YNNKEL (reference sequence). V shed 5 bases and J 2 bases; nucleotides not matched to a gene: 3. CDR3 size: 15 residues. The CDR3 spells CASSWGGAGANVLTF. CDR3 nucleotide sequence: TGTGCCAGCAGCTGGGGGGGAGCTGGGGCCAACGTCCTGACTTTC.

With regard to this clone: Other DNA sequences in this specimen translate into the identical CDR3. This sequence joins TRBV6-5 and TRBJ1-2; 11 positions agree with TRBD1. The CDR3 totals 16 residues. J was trimmed by 4 bases and V by 3 bases; bases with no gene match: 7. Per the germline V gene, CDR1 is MNHEY and CDR2 is SVGAGI. The DNA of the CDR3 is TGTGCCAGCAGTTATCTAAGGACAGGGGGCGGCTATGGCTACACCTTC. Translation: CASSYLRTGGGYGYTF.

This clone was found once. The chain has TRBV11-2 and TRBJ2-7, with D maybe TRBD2 (6 bases). The CDR3 is made up of 14 amino acids. In germline, CDR1 is SGHAT, CDR2 FQNNGV. Trimming cost V 5 bases and J 4 bases, with 15 bases left between them. In DNA form, the CDR3 reads TGTGCCAGCAGCACCGGAGGGACGGAGTACGAGCAGTACTTC. Protein product: CASSTGGTEYEQYF.

The rearrangement joins TRBV2 to TRBJ1-2; D is unclear. V gave up 7 bases and J gave up 0 bases, with 12 bases separating them. CDR1 SNHLY and CDR2 FYNNEI come from the germline V gene. The CDR3 contains 14 residues. The CDR3 loop is CASIPTLSNYGYTF. CDR3 DNA sequence: TGTGCCAGCATCCCGACACTCTCTAACTATGGCTACACCTTC.

The J gene is TRBJ1-5, the V gene TRBV27; no definite D call. Germline loops: CDR1 MNHEY, CDR2 SMNVEV (reference sequence). Trimming cost V 3 bases and J 2 bases, with 11 bases left between them. The CDR3 is made up of 15 amino acids. The CDR3 DNA reads TGTGCCAGCAGTTTCGACGGGTGGGGCAATCAGCCCCAGCATTTT. Protein sequence: CASSFDGWGNQPQHF.